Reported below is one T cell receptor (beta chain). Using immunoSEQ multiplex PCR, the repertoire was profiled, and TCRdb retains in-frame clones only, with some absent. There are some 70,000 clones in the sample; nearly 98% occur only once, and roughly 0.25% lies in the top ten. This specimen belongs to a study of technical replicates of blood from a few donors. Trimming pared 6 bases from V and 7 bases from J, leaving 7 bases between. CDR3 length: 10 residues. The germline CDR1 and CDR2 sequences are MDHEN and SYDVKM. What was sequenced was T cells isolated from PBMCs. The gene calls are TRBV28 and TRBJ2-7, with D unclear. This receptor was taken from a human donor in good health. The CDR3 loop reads CASSYREQYF. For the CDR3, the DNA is TGTGCCAGCAGCTACCGAGAGCAGTACTTC.